These 18 T cell receptor beta chains originate from one sample sequenced in a study of blood T cell repertoires in COVID-19. Measured with immunoSEQ multiplex PCR; TCRdb has only the in-frame clones, and not every one. The data contain approximately 220,000 clones, about 84% of them singletons. Specimen: peripheral blood. These receptor sequences come from a woman older than 75 with acute or convalescent COVID-19.

CDR3 coding DNA: TGTGCCAGCAGCGTTGGACTAGCAGAAAGCACAGATACGCAGTATTTT. Translating gives CASSVGLAESTDTQYF. The V gene is TRBV5-5, the J gene TRBJ2-3; the match to TRBD2 covers 8 bases. Germline CDR1 is SGHKS and CDR2 is YYEKEE (reference sequence). The V and J ends lost 4 bases and 0 bases, in that order; junction bases with no gene match: 7. This CDR3 has 16 residues.

This sequence joins TRBV27 and TRBJ1-1, with D perhaps TRBD1 (5 bases). The CDR3 runs 15 residues. V lost 2 bases to trimming and J lost 0 bases, with 10 bases between them. In germline, CDR1 is MNHEY, CDR2 SMNVEV (reference sequence). CDR3 DNA: TGTGCCAGCAGTTTAGGGGGAGGGCTGAACACTGAAGCTTTCTTT. Translated, it gives CASSLGGGLNTEAFF.

V is TRBV19 and J is TRBJ2-3; perhaps TRBD1 as D (6 bases). The CDR3 loop spans 14 amino acids. V was trimmed by 3 bases and J by 1 base, leaving 8 bases between them. Germline CDR1 and CDR2: LNHDA and SQIVND (reference sequence). Written as DNA, the CDR3 is TGTGCCAGTAGTATCCGGACAGGCACAGATACGCAGTATTTT. Encoded protein: CASSIRTGTDTQYF. Full variable domain (outside the CDR3, taken from reference TRBV19 and TRBJ2-3): DGGITQSPKYLFRKEGQNVTLSCEQNLNHDAMYWYRQDPGQGLRLIYYSQIVNDFQKGDIAEGYSVSREKKESFPLTVTSAQKNPTAFYLCASSIRTGTDTQYFGPGTRLTVL.

The V call is TRBV4-2, the J call TRBJ2-7; 9 positions match TRBD1. J was trimmed by 6 bases and V by 0 bases; bases with no gene match: 9. Germline CDR1 reads LGHNA; CDR2 reads YNFKEQ. CDR3 length: 16 amino acids. CDR3 sequence: CASSQEGGQGYREQYF. The CDR3 DNA sequence: TGTGCCAGCAGCCAAGAGGGTGGACAGGGGTACCGCGAGCAGTACTTC.

The count of this clone is one. The chain couples TRBV7-9 to TRBJ2-7; 8 bases fit TRBD1. This CDR3 comprises 15 residues. The V gene's germline CDR1 is SEHNR and CDR2 FQNEAQ (reference sequence). V was clipped by 4 bases and J by 2 bases; unmatched bases: 7. The CDR3, as DNA: TGTGCCAGCAGCTCAGACAGGGGTCCCCCCTACGAGCAGTACTTC. Amino acid sequence: CASSSDRGPPYEQYF. The full variable domain, with the rest looked up from reference TRBV7-9 and TRBJ2-7, is DTGVSQNPRHKITKRGQNVTFRCDPISEHNRLYWYRQTLGQGPEFLTYFQNEAQLEKSRLLSDRFSAERPKGSFSTLEIQRTEQGDSAMYLCASSSDRGPPYEQYFGPGTRLTVT.

This clone has only a few counts. The genes are TRBV11-2 and TRBJ2-3; 9 bases are a match to TRBD2. The germline V gene encodes CDR1 SGHAT and CDR2 FQNNGV. J lost 2 bases, V lost 4 bases, and 10 bases had no gene match. This CDR3 contains 17 residues. The CDR3 DNA sequence: TGTGCCAGCAGCTCCTGGACTAGCGCAAGCTACACAGATACGCAGTATTTT. Its translation: CASSSWTSASYTDTQYF.

The chain employs TRBV2 and TRBJ1-5; 12 bases match TRBD1. CDR1 SNHLY and CDR2 FYNNEI come from the germline V gene. V was pared by 4 bases and J by 0 bases, with 10 bases of the junction left unmatched. The CDR3 loop spans 19 amino acids. The CDR3 here is CASSGRGQGARYSNQPQHF. CDR3 nucleotides: TGTGCCAGCAGTGGCCGGGGACAGGGGGCTCGGTATAGCAATCAGCCCCAGCATTTT.

This clone was counted between two and nine times. The chain has TRBV6-6 and TRBJ2-7, with no clear D. The CDR3 contains 11 residues. The V end lost 4 bases, the J end lost 3 bases, and 4 bases lay between the germline ends. Germline CDR1 and CDR2: MNHNY and SVGAGI (reference sequence). The CDR3 sequence is CASSLHYEQYF. Here the CDR3 DNA reads TGTGCCAGCAGTTTACACTACGAGCAGTACTTC.

V and J are TRBV7-8 and TRBJ2-7; D is undetermined. Germline CDR1 SGHVS, CDR2 FQNEAQ. This CDR3 region has 17 residues. Trimming cost V 1 base and J 7 bases, with 23 bases left between them. The CDR3 is CASSLGHGVILEEEQYF. The DNA for the CDR3 is TGTGCCAGCAGCTTAGGGCACGGTGTTATTCTCGAGGAGGAGCAGTACTTC.

This clone was picked up one time. The chain uses TRBV7-2 and TRBJ2-2; D is unclear. In germline, CDR1 is SGHTA, CDR2 FQGNSA. Trimming pared 7 bases from V and 1 base from J, leaving 4 bases between. The CDR3 has 12 residues. CDR3 sequence: CASTKNTGELFF. The CDR3 DNA sequence: TGTGCCAGCACCAAGAACACCGGGGAGCTGTTTTTT. Based on the CDR3 plus reference TRBV7-2 and TRBJ2-2, the full variable domain is GAGVSQSPSNKVTEKGKDVELRCDPISGHTALYWYRQSLGQGLEFLIYFQGNSAPDKSGLPSDRFSAERTGGSVSTLTIQRTQQEDSAVYLCASTKNTGELFFGEGSRLTVL.

This clone was recorded once. The rearrangement links TRBV6-2 or TRBV6-3 to TRBJ2-7; perhaps TRBD2 as D (5 bases). The germline V gene has CDR1 MNHEY and CDR2 SVGEGT. Between the trimmed V and J ends, which lost 5 bases and 2 bases, there was a span of 7 bases. CDR3 length equals 12 residues. CDR3 sequence reads: CASSDGTYEQYF. The DNA for the CDR3 is TGTGCCAGCAGTGACGGGACCTACGAGCAGTACTTC.

This clone was seen once. This chain connects TRBV27 to TRBJ2-6; D not certain. Trimming shortened V by 2 bases and J by 3 bases, and 11 bases separated the two germline ends. CDR1 and CDR2 from the germline V gene are MNHEY and SMNVEV (reference sequence). The CDR3 contains 16 residues. The CDR3 loop is CASSLTAGSGANVLTF. Written as DNA, the CDR3 is TGTGCCAGCAGTTTAACTGCAGGTAGTGGGGCCAACGTCCTGACTTTC.

Only a few counts were recorded for this clone. The chain uses TRBV7-3 and TRBJ2-7; TRBD2 matches at 11 bases. This CDR3 region has 16 residues. After removal of 0 bases from V and 3 bases from J, the junction contained 4 bases not matched to a gene. CDR1 and CDR2 (germline): SGHTA, FQGTGA. CDR3 coding DNA: TGTGCCAGCAGCTTAACTCTAGCGGGAGGTCGCTACGAGCAGTACTTC. Residues: CASSLTLAGGRYEQYF.

The J gene is TRBJ2-2, the V gene TRBV6-5; D may be TRBD1 (5 bases). The CDR3 totals 14 residues. Trimming took off 8 bases at V and 6 bases at J, with 16 bases between the two ends. Germline values: CDR1 MNHEY, CDR2 SVGAGI. CDR3 coding DNA: TGTGCCAGCCTCGGCACAGGCTGGGCCGGGGAGCTGTTTTTT. Translating gives CASLGTGWAGELFF.

V is TRBV6-4 and J is TRBJ1-2, with D possibly TRBD1 on 6 matching bases. V shed 2 bases and J shed 7 bases, with 20 bases lying between them. The CDR3 spans 16 residues. Germline V CDR1 and CDR2: MRHNA, SNTAGT. The CDR3 DNA reads as TGTGCCAGCAGTGACCAATCGAACCCAGGGGTCGGTGGCTACACCTTC. This gives the protein CASSDQSNPGVGGYTF.

The chain recombines TRBV19 with TRBJ1-5, with D possibly matching TRBD1 (6 bases). Germline V CDR1 and CDR2: LNHDA, SQIVND (reference sequence). The CDR3 is made up of 18 amino acids. V was cut by 3 bases and J by 0 bases, with 18 bases left in between. The CDR3 coding sequence is TGTGCCAGTAGTATGTGGCAGGGGAGGGGTTATAGCAATCAGCCCCAGCATTTT. This encodes CASSMWQGRGYSNQPQHF.

This rearrangement joins TRBV7-8 to TRBJ2-2, with TRBD1 matching 11 bases. This CDR3 spans 15 amino acids. CDR1 is SGHVS and CDR2 is FQNEAQ in the germline V gene. Trimming removed 5 bases from V and 5 bases from J; junction bases left unmatched: 4. The CDR3 is CASSPGQGATGELFF. The CDR3 DNA follows: TGTGCCAGCAGCCCCGGACAGGGGGCGACCGGGGAGCTGTTTTTT.

The chain links TRBV3-1 (or the pseudogene TRBV3-2) to TRBJ1-1, with 9 positions matching TRBD1. Germline assignment: CDR1 LGHDT and CDR2 YNNKEL (reference sequence). This CDR3 contains 15 residues. J lost 1 base, V lost 3 bases, and 3 bases had no gene match. CDR3 coding DNA: TGTGCCAGCAGCCATTTGGGACAGGGGAACACTGAAGCTTTCTTT. Translating gives CASSHLGQGNTEAFF.